A selection of T cell receptor beta chains follows, all from one sample in a study of blood T cells in healthy people across ages. TCRdb independently ran MiXCR on the 5' RACE reads; one entry per CDR3 protein. This table has over 1,500,000 distinct CDR3 sequences, roughly two fifths appearing once. Sequencing was done on a sample of blood. These receptors all come from a human donor in good health. The CDR3 runs from the conserved cysteine through the conserved F or W. The order of the fields is V gene, J gene, D gene, clone size, CDR3 DNA, CDR3 protein. D genes are given only for firm matches. Size is stated for part of the rows, as once, few or many counts, or as a class when the clone is expanded.

TRBV11-1	TRBJ1-1	NA	NA	TGTGCCAGCAGCTTCTTAGGAGGCATGAACACTGAAGCTTTCTTT	CASSFLGGMNTEAFF
TRBV9	TRBJ2-7	TRBD1	few	TGTGCCAGCAGCCTCCAGCCGGGCGGGACAGGGTTTTACGAGCAGTACTTC	CASSLQPGGTGFYEQYF
TRBV28	TRBJ2-7	NA	NA	TGTGCCAGCACCTCAAAGGGTGGGGGGTCCGCCGAGCAGTACTTC	CASTSKGGGSAEQYF
TRBV7-2	TRBJ1-1	NA	NA	TGTGCCAGCAGCTCTTGGACGGGTACCACTGAAGCTTTCTTT	CASSSWTGTTEAFF
TRBV20-1	TRBJ2-6	NA	NA	TGCAGTGCCCCGAGAGGGGCGTACTCTGGGGCCAACGTCCTGACTTTC	CSAPRGAYSGANVLTF
TRBV12-3/TRBV12-4	TRBJ2-3	TRBD2	NA	TGTGCCAGCAGTTCTGGACTAGCGGGGGGTGTTACAGATACGCAGTATTTT	CASSSGLAGGVTDTQYF
TRBV2	TRBJ1-2	NA	few	TGTGCCAGCAGTGAGAGGGGCGTCCTCTATCGGTATGGCCACACCTTC	CASSERGVLYRYGHTF
TRBV7-2	TRBJ2-3	TRBD2	few	TGTGCCAGCAGCTTTGCGTGGACTAGCTTAGATACGCAGTATTTT	CASSFAWTSLDTQYF
TRBV15	TRBJ1-1	NA	NA	TGTGCCACCAGCAGTCTCATGAACACTGAAGCTTTCTTT	CATSSLMNTEAFF
TRBV4-3	TRBJ2-4	NA	NA	TGCGCCAGCAGCCAAGAGTTTGGGCAGGGTGTGGACATTCAGTACTTC	CASSQEFGQGVDIQYF
TRBV29-1	TRBJ1-2	TRBD1	few	TGCAGCGTTGATAAGCTAGGGGGCCGGAACTATGGCTACACCTTC	CSVDKLGGRNYGYTF
TRBV7-6	TRBJ2-7	NA	many	TGTGCCAGCAGCTCCGGGACGTTGAGCTCCTACGAGCAGTACTTC	CASSSGTLSSYEQYF
TRBV12-3/TRBV12-4	TRBJ2-1	NA	NA	TGTGCCAGCAGTCCTGCGCGAGTAGAGCAGTTCTTC	CASSPARVEQFF
TRBV7-9	TRBJ2-3	TRBD2	NA	TGTGCCAGCAGTGCTGAGCGGGGTACGCAGTATTTT	CASSAERGTQYF
TRBV12-3/TRBV12-4	TRBJ1-2	NA	few	TGTGCCAGCAGTCTCGTGGGACGCCCGAGTCATGGCTACACCTTC	CASSLVGRPSHGYTF
TRBV20-1	TRBJ1-2	NA	NA	TGCAGTGCTAGAAGGGGGAGTCTTTACTATGGCTACACCTTC	CSARRGSLYYGYTF
TRBV25-1	TRBJ1-1	NA	NA	TGTGCCAGCAGTGAATTAGGTAGAGGCACTGAAGCTTTCTTT	CASSELGRGTEAFF
TRBV20-1	TRBJ2-3	NA	NA	TGCAGTGCTCCGAGGGATGTTGGCGTCACAGATACGCAGTATTTT	CSAPRDVGVTDTQYF
TRBV4-3	TRBJ2-1	TRBD1	NA	TGCGCCAGCAGCCAAGGCCCGGACAGGGAGAATGAGCAGTTCTTC	CASSQGPDRENEQFF
TRBV10-3	TRBJ2-7	TRBD1	few	TGTGCCATCAGTGACTCGGGACAGGCCTCCTACGAGCAGTACTTC	CAISDSGQASYEQYF
TRBV9	TRBJ2-7	NA	NA	TGTGCCAGCAGCGTAGGGGACCTTGCCTACGAGCAGTACTTC	CASSVGDLAYEQYF
TRBV6-2/TRBV6-3	TRBJ2-7	NA	NA	TGTGCCAGCAGTTACTCGATGACAGGTTTCGCCGAGCAGTACTTC	CASSYSMTGFAEQYF
TRBV11-2	TRBJ2-1	NA	NA	TGTGCCAGCAGCTTAGGAATCTGGGCCCCCCAGTTCTTC	CASSLGIWAPQFF
TRBV5-1	TRBJ2-1	NA	NA	TGCGCCAGCAGCGCGTATGACAGACCCAATGAGCAGTTCTTC	CASSAYDRPNEQFF
TRBV12-3/TRBV12-4	TRBJ2-1	NA	few	TGTGCCAGCAGTTTAGACATGGATGATAGGGATGAGCAGTTCTTC	CASSLDMDDRDEQFF
TRBV7-2	TRBJ1-2	TRBD1	NA	TGTGCCAGCACCCAGGTGGGGGACAGTCGGGGCTACACCTTC	CASTQVGDSRGYTF
TRBV20-1	TRBJ2-5	NA	once	TGCAGTGCTAGAGATCCGAGGCCGCAAGAGACCCAGTACTTC	CSARDPRPQETQYF
TRBV7-2	TRBJ1-2	TRBD1	NA	TGTGCCAGCAGCTCGAAGACAGGGGGCGCAGTTGGCTACACCTTC	CASSSKTGGAVGYTF
TRBV28	TRBJ1-6	NA	few	TGTGCCAGCAGTTTCTTCGCAGGGGTGGGTTCACCCCTCCACTTT	CASSFFAGVGSPLHF
TRBV6-2/TRBV6-3	TRBJ2-7	NA	few	TGTGCCAGCAGTAACCTAGCGAGCGAGCAGTACTTC	CASSNLASEQYF
TRBV6-2/TRBV6-3	TRBJ2-5	NA	few	TGTGCCAGCAGTTTTGCCCTTGGAGAGACCCAGTACTTC	CASSFALGETQYF
TRBV12-3/TRBV12-4	TRBJ2-5	TRBD1	NA	TGTGCCAGCAGCCGCGGGACAGGGGGGAACCAAGAGACCCAGTACTTC	CASSRGTGGNQETQYF
TRBV5-5	TRBJ2-1	NA	few	TGTGCCAACAGCTTGCAGTCTCAGAGTAATGAGCAGTTCTTC	CANSLQSQSNEQFF
TRBV5-1	TRBJ1-2	NA	few	TGCGCCAGCAGCTATGCACGGCAGTCGCACTATGGCTACACCTTC	CASSYARQSHYGYTF
TRBV5-1	TRBJ2-7	TRBD1	once	TGCGCCAGCAGCCCTGGACAGGGTAGTTCGGACGAGCAGTACTTC	CASSPGQGSSDEQYF
TRBV12-3/TRBV12-4	TRBJ2-3	NA	NA	TGTGCCAGCAGGCGACGATCCGGACAGTCGATGAGCACAGATACGCAGTATTTT	CASRRRSGQSMSTDTQYF
TRBV12-3/TRBV12-4	TRBJ1-5	NA	few	TGTGCCAGCAGCTTGGACGGGGTAGGGCATCAGCCCCAGCATTTT	CASSLDGVGHQPQHF
TRBV4-2	TRBJ1-2	TRBD1	few	TGTGCCAGCAGCCAAATTAACTGGGACAGCACTAACTATGGCTACACCTTC	CASSQINWDSTNYGYTF
TRBV4-3	TRBJ2-1	NA	NA	TGCGCCAGCAGCCAAGTTTTCCAGGGTTGGGGGAATGAGCAGTTCTTC	CASSQVFQGWGNEQFF
TRBV12-3/TRBV12-4	TRBJ2-3	NA	few	TGTGCCAGCAGTTTAAGGAGGAATACGCAGTATTTT	CASSLRRNTQYF
TRBV5-1	TRBJ2-3	TRBD2	once	TGCGCCAGTAAGCGGGACCTAGAGGATACGCAGTATTTT	CASKRDLEDTQYF